This T cell receptor beta chain was sequenced for a study of human T cells and chemical hapten exposure. This clonotype was seen a few times. One end of the junction is discordant with germline, which a read error may explain. The CDR3 runs 15 residues. Germline CDR1 and CDR2: DFQATT and SNEGSKA (reference sequence). Regarding time point: patch test 3, about 24 weeks after DPC sensitization. Treatment specified: therapeutic diphenylcyclopropenone sensitization with weekly scalp DPC. In the original processing: TCRs per sample had a median of about 100,000 and ranged from roughly 20,000 to 700,000. TCRdb re-derived calls from the RACE reads in MiXCR, one entry per CDR3 protein. These V and J calls rely on TCRdb rather than the paper's analysis. The sample lists roughly 90,000 distinct CDR3 sequences, 11% occurring once.

The sample was whole blood, taken in connection with sensitization to the hapten diphenylcyclopropenone (DPC). The chain couples TRBV20-1 to TRBJ1-1; the D gene is possibly TRBD1 (6 bases). The source is a woman aged 25 to 39 with alopecia areata. Some clones in this sample may be carry-over from other donors' samples. CDR3 coding DNA: TGCAGTGCCAGAGGGGGGGTACCGGGACGGACTGAAGCTTTCTTT. It translates to CSARGGVPGRTEAFF.